The next 24 T cell receptor beta chains were all read from a single sample in a study of blood T cells in healthy people across ages. With a J-beta primer mix and a sample-barcoded 5' primer, a second PCR ran about 6 to 11 cycles. TCRdb reprocessed the 5' RACE reads via MiXCR and lists one record per CDR3 protein. Seen here are around 670,000 distinct CDR3 sequences, about 30% observed once, and the top ten hold 15% to 18%. The sequenced sample was blood. The receptor set was obtained from a woman of 80 years or more in good health.

At least ten counts were recorded for this clonotype. At one end, the junction sequence differs from germline, possibly due to a read error. The chain is built from TRBV28 and TRBJ2-7; TRBD1 matches at 8 bases. CDR1 is MDHEN and CDR2 is SYDVKM in the germline V gene. The CDR3 spans 12 residues. As DNA, the CDR3 is TGCGCCAGCCGGACAGGGCCCTACGAGCAGTACTTC. This sequence encodes CASRTGPYEQYF.

This clonotype was recorded a few times. The chain recombines TRBV30 with TRBJ2-7, with 12 bases aligning to TRBD1. V lost 6 bases to trimming and J lost 4 bases; unmatched junction nucleotides: 4. Looked up from germline, CDR1 is GTSNPN and CDR2 is SVGIG (reference sequence). The CDR3 has 13 amino acids. CDR3 DNA: TGTGCCTGTGGGACAGGGGGCCCGTACGAGCAGTACTTC. Residues: CACGTGGPYEQYF.

With respect to this clonotype: It may be a read error: a sequence one base away is much more abundant. DNA of the CDR3: TGTGCCAGTAGTACCAATGCGGCAGGGATGTCGAACATTCAGTACTTC. The encoded protein is CASSTNAAGMSNIQYF. The chain joins TRBV19 to TRBJ2-4, with TRBD1 as a possible D gene (5 bases). This CDR3 comprises 16 residues. Germline loops: CDR1 LNHDA, CDR2 SQIVND (reference sequence). V was pared by 4 bases and J by 7 bases, with 20 bases between.

V is TRBV10-3 and J is TRBJ2-2, with 10 bases matching TRBD1. The V and J ends lost 7 bases and 5 bases, in that order; junction bases with no gene match: 7. This CDR3 spans 15 amino acids. Germline loops: CDR1 ENHRY, CDR2 SYGVKD. CDR3 loop: CAITSGTGVTGELFF. The CDR3 region has the DNA TGTGCCATCACTTCCGGGACAGGGGTGACCGGGGAGCTGTTTTTT.

This clonotype was counted at least ten times. The chain uses TRBV18 and TRBJ1-6, with a possible D match to TRBD1 (5 bases). Trimming cost V 6 bases and J 3 bases, with 12 bases left between them. The CDR3 has 15 residues. Germline V CDR1 and CDR2: KGHSH, LQKENI. CDR3 sequence: CASSRDQNYNSPLHF. The CDR3 DNA sequence: TGTGCCAGCTCGCGGGACCAAAACTATAATTCACCCCTCCACTTT.

Regarding this clonotype: A much larger clone differs from this one at a single base, so this may be a read error. The chain recombines TRBV7-2 with TRBJ2-3, with TRBD2 as a possible D gene (6 bases). Trimming shortened V by 1 base and J by 4 bases, and 18 bases separated the two germline ends. The CDR3 sequence is 17 residues long. Germline CDR1 SGHTA, CDR2 FQGNSA. DNA of the CDR3: TGTGCCAGCAGCTTAGGGCGAGTGGGTGGAGGGGCAGATACGCAGTATTTT. Translating gives CASSLGRVGGGADTQYF.

This clonotype was detected only a few times. The genes are TRBV5-1 and TRBJ1-1; tentative D call: TRBD1 (6 bases). The V end was cut by 0 bases, the J end by 3 bases, with 12 bases between. The CDR3 runs 15 residues. Germline values: CDR1 SGHRS, CDR2 YFSETQ. The CDR3 coding sequence is TGCGCCAGCAGCTTGGAAAACAGGGAGTACACTGAAGCTTTCTTT. The encoded protein is CASSLENREYTEAFF. The variable domain in full, completed from reference TRBV5-1 and TRBJ1-1, reads KAGVTQTPRYLIKTRGQQVTLSCSPISGHRSVSWYQQTPGQGLQFLFEYFSETQRNKGNFPGRFSGRQFSNSRSEMNVSTLELGDSALYLCASSLENREYTEAFFGQGTRLTVV.

Regarding this clonotype: This sequence may be a read error, since a much larger clone differs from it by one base. This CDR3 fails to terminate in the conserved phenylalanine or tryptophan, so it likely reflects a read error. The J gene is TRBJ2-7, the V gene TRBV7-2; 7 nucleotides line up with TRBD1. V was clipped by 5 bases and J by 2 bases; unmatched bases: 6. The CDR3 is 14 amino acids. Germline CDR1 reads SGHTA; CDR2 reads FQGNSA. The CDR3 spells CASSATTGPYEQYL. The CDR3 bases are TGTGCCAGCAGCGCCACGACAGGGCCCTACGAGCAGTACCTC.

Many counts were recorded for this clonotype. The chain has TRBV5-1 and TRBJ2-7; D possibly matches TRBD1 or TRBD2 (6 bases each). CDR3 size: 15 residues. The V and J ends lost 0 bases and 3 bases respectively, with 13 bases between them. Germline V CDR1 and CDR2: SGHRS, YFSETQ. The CDR3 nucleotides are TGCGCCAGCAGCTTGGGTGGCAGGGGAGGCTACGAGCAGTACTTC. Its protein product is CASSLGGRGGYEQYF.

The chain carries TRBV3-1 and TRBJ1-6, with unresolved D. This CDR3 is built from 16 residues. Germline values: CDR1 LGHDT, CDR2 YNNKEL (reference sequence). V lost 1 base, J lost 7 bases, and 14 bases lay in between. CDR3 sequence: CASSQGWRARNSPLHF. The DNA of the CDR3 is TGTGCCAGCAGCCAAGGGTGGAGGGCTAGAAATTCACCCCTCCACTTT.

The genes are TRBV12-3 or TRBV12-4 and TRBJ2-3, with D unclear. The CDR3 has 14 amino acids. Trimming shortened V by 5 bases and J by 2 bases, and 11 bases separated the two germline ends. The CDR3 bases are TGTGCCAGCAGTGCAGGAGTGACCACAGATACGCAGTATTTT. It codes for CASSAGVTTDTQYF.

V is TRBV28 and J is TRBJ1-2; D is unresolved. Deletions cut 5 bases from V and 13 bases from J, with 17 bases between. Per the germline V gene, CDR1 is MDHEN and CDR2 is SYDVKM. This CDR3 is built from 12 residues. The chain's CDR3 is CASSPPTRSSTF. As DNA, the CDR3 is TGTGCCAGCAGTCCGCCGACCCGGTCCAGCACCTTC.

A word on this clonotype: Germline is not matched at one junction end, which may reflect a read error. V usage is TRBV6-5 and J usage is TRBJ1-2; D possibly corresponds to TRBD1 (5 bases). Germline CDR1 is MNHEY and CDR2 is SVGAGI. This CDR3 contains 17 residues. DNA for the CDR3: TGTACCAGCAGTTTTTTCCCCGGCGGGGGGTATGGCTATGGCTACACCTTC. It is translated as CTSSFFPGGGYGYGYTF.

Points on this clonotype: A much larger clone sits a single nucleotide away, making a read error possible. V is TRBV5-6 and J is TRBJ2-3; TRBD1 matches at 8 bases. Germline V CDR1 and CDR2: SGHDT, YYEEEE. The CDR3 contains 15 residues. V shed 1 base, J shed 7 bases, and the junction held 8 bases outside the gene matches. CDR3 bases: TGTGCCAGCAGCTTGAGGACAGGGCTGTGGTATACGCAGTATTTT. This gives the protein CASSLRTGLWYTQYF.

This clonotype was observed at least ten times. The rearrangement links TRBV5-5 to TRBJ2-6, with TRBD1 identical over 10 bases. V lost 4 bases to trimming and J lost 0 bases; unmatched junction nucleotides: 7. The germline CDR1 and CDR2 sequences are SGHKS and YYEKEE (reference sequence). The CDR3 is made up of 18 amino acids. CDR3: CASSLGTGAFSGANVLTF. CDR3 sequence (DNA): TGTGCCAGCAGCCTGGGGACAGGGGCCTTCTCTGGGGCCAACGTCCTGACTTTC.

The CDR3 sequence: CASSQSYPGQGGYTF. CDR3 bases: TGCGCCAGCAGTCAATCCTATCCAGGGCAAGGCGGCTACACCTTC. The chain couples TRBV23-1 to TRBJ1-2; D may be TRBD1 (5 bases). TRBV23-1 is sorted into the ORF group, with uncertain function. Trimming took off 0 bases at V and 8 bases at J, with 16 bases between the two ends. The CDR3 runs 15 residues.

This clonotype was observed at least ten times. The rearrangement uses TRBV7-3 and TRBJ2-2; D might be TRBD1 (6 bases). Germline lookup yields CDR1 SGHTA and CDR2 FQGTGA. V was clipped by 10 bases and J by 1 base, with 13 bases between them. The CDR3 spans 14 residues. The CDR3 DNA is TGTGCCATTAGAATACAGGGGAACACCGGGGAGCTGTTTTTT. The encoded protein is CAIRIQGNTGELFF.

This clonotype occurred many times. This chain uses TRBV20-1 with TRBJ2-3; TRBD2 matches at 7 bases. Germline V gene sequence: CDR1 DFQATT, CDR2 SNEGSKA (reference sequence). V lost 6 bases and J lost 3; bases outside the gene matches: 12. This CDR3 is 15 amino acids long. The DNA of the CDR3 is TGCAGTGCCGAGGGAGGCCGGGGGGAGACAGATACGCAGTATTTT. It specifies CSAEGGRGETDTQYF.

Here the CDR3 DNA reads TGCAGTGCTAGTGAAACAGGGGGCGACTATGGCTACACCTTC. This encodes CSASETGGDYGYTF. This chain joins TRBV20-1 and TRBJ1-2, with TRBD1 identical over 9 bases. The V and J ends lost 3 bases and 3 bases, in that order; junction bases with no gene match: 5. Germline lookup yields CDR1 DFQATT and CDR2 SNEGSKA (reference sequence). CDR3 length: 14 residues.

The chain carries TRBV7-6 and TRBJ1-2; D is uncertain. The germline V gene encodes CDR1 SGHVS and CDR2 FNYEAQ. The CDR3 totals 17 residues. V was cut by 1 base and J by 2 bases, with 17 bases left in between. The CDR3: CASSLGSRAARNYGYTF. Here the CDR3 DNA reads TGTGCCAGCAGCTTAGGTAGTAGGGCCGCTCGGAACTATGGCTACACCTTC.

This sequence joins TRBV7-8 and TRBJ1-6; D is ambiguous. CDR3 length: 13 residues. Trimming pared 2 bases from V and 7 bases from J, leaving 6 bases between. Germline V gene data show CDR1 as SGHVS and CDR2 as FQNEAQ. The CDR3 protein is CASSLNVNSPLHF. CDR3 in DNA: TGTGCCAGCAGCTTAAACGTGAATTCACCCCTCCACTTT.

About this clonotype: A much larger clone lies one base from this, so it may be a read error. The chain links TRBV9 to TRBJ1-5; TRBD1 matches at 11 bases. Germline V lookup: CDR1 SGDLS, CDR2 YYNGEE. This CDR3 has 14 amino acids. Here the CDR3 DNA reads TGTGCCGGCAGCGTAGGGACAGGGGGACAGCCCCAGCATTTT. This codes for CAGSVGTGGQPQHF.

This clonotype was picked up a small number of times. The genes are TRBV20-1 and TRBJ1-5; tentative D call: TRBD1 (5 bases). Germline CDR1 is DFQATT and CDR2 is SNEGSKA (reference sequence). The germline V and J ends were trimmed by 1 base and 11 bases, with 18 bases remaining between them. This CDR3 comprises 14 residues. The CDR3 DNA sequence: TGCAGTGCTAGAGCCCTTCGGGACCCCAGGACCCAGCATTTT. It translates to CSARALRDPRTQHF.

In its sample, this clonotype was seen many times. V usage is TRBV20-1 and J usage is TRBJ1-2, with D hard to call. The CDR3 totals 11 residues. CDR1 is DFQATT, CDR2 SNEGSKA, per germline (reference sequence). V lost 4 bases to trimming and J lost 7 bases, with 10 bases between them. The DNA of the CDR3 is TGCAGTGCTACTAACTGGTTTGGCTACACCTTC. It specifies CSATNWFGYTF.